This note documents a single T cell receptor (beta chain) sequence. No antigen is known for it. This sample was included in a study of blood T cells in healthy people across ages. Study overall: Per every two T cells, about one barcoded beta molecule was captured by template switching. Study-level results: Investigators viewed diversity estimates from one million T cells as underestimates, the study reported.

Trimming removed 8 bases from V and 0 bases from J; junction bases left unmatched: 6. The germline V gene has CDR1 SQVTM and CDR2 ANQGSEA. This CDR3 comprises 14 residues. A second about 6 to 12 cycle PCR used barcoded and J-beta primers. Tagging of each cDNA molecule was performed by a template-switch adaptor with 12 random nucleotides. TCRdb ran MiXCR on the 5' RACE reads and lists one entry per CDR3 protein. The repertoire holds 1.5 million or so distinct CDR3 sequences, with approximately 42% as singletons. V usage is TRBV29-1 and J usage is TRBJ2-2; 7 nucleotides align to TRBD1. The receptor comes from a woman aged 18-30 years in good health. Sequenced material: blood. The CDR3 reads CSPRDSANTGELFF. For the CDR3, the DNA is TGCAGCCCCCGGGACAGCGCGAACACCGGGGAGCTGTTTTTT.